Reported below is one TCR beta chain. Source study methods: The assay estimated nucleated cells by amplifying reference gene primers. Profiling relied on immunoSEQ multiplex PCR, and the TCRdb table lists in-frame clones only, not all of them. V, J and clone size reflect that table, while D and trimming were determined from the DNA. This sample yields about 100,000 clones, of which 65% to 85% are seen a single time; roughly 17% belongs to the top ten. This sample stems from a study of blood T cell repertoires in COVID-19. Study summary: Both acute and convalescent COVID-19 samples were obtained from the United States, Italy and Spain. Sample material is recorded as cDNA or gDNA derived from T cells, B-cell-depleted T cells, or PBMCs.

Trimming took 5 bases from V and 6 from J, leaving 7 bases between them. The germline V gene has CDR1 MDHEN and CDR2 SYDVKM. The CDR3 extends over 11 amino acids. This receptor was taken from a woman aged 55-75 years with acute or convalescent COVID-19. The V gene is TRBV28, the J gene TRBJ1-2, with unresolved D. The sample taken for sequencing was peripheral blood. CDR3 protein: CASSPRDGYTF. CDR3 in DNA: TGTGCCAGCAGTCCCCGGGATGGCTACACCTTC.